A selection of T cell receptor beta chains follows, all from one sample in a study of blood T cell repertoires in COVID-19. Sequenced by immunoSEQ multiplex PCR; TCRdb stores in-frame clones only, minus some. The table records more than 250,000 clones, approximately 90% of them present only once. The sample taken for sequencing was peripheral blood. All receptors derive from a woman aged 45-59 years with COVID-19, enrolled during active disease. Both conserved end residues are part of each CDR3.

v_call: TRBV19
j_call: TRBJ1-5
cdr3_aa: CASTGQAGEAQHF

v_call: TRBV5-4
j_call: TRBJ1-6
cdr3_aa: CASTQGGKVPLHF

v_call: TRBV7-2
j_call: TRBJ1-1
cdr3_aa: CASSFGTVRMNTEAFF

v_call: TRBV12-3/TRBV12-4
j_call: TRBJ2-7
cdr3_aa: CASSLGHSYEQYF

v_call: TRBV12-3/TRBV12-4
j_call: TRBJ2-7
cdr3_aa: CASSSASGYEQYF

v_call: TRBV18
j_call: TRBJ2-7
cdr3_aa: CASSPWGGNYEQYF

v_call: TRBV20-1
j_call: TRBJ2-5
cdr3_aa: CSAVGQETQYF

v_call: TRBV7-8
j_call: TRBJ1-1
cdr3_aa: CASSLEGGARGSEAFF

v_call: TRBV6-5
j_call: TRBJ1-1
cdr3_aa: CASRDRPNTEAFF

v_call: TRBV7-9
j_call: TRBJ1-4
cdr3_aa: CASSSALGQGNEKLFF

v_call: TRBV27
j_call: TRBJ1-1
cdr3_aa: CASSGGTGWITEAFF

v_call: TRBV3-1/TRBV3-2
j_call: TRBJ2-7
cdr3_aa: CASSQVGQGGNEQYF

v_call: TRBV2
j_call: TRBJ2-6
cdr3_aa: CASMAGGTGANVLTF

v_call: TRBV30
j_call: TRBJ1-2
cdr3_aa: CAWRKENYGYTF

v_call: TRBV7-2
j_call: TRBJ2-1
cdr3_aa: CASSLLLAGDNEQFF

v_call: TRBV19
j_call: TRBJ1-2
cdr3_aa: CASTRTVYGYTF

v_call: TRBV28
j_call: TRBJ2-5
cdr3_aa: CASSQAGGRKTQYF

v_call: TRBV7-8
j_call: TRBJ1-5
cdr3_aa: CASSFGTAYSNQPQHF

v_call: TRBV14
j_call: TRBJ2-7
cdr3_aa: CASSQEKGERTYEQYF

v_call: TRBV2
j_call: TRBJ2-7
cdr3_aa: CASSRLAGNEQYF

v_call: TRBV19
j_call: TRBJ2-1
cdr3_aa: CASRPSGELKYEQFF

v_call: TRBV5-4
j_call: TRBJ1-6
cdr3_aa: CASSFATGSGNSPLHF

v_call: TRBV4-1
j_call: TRBJ2-7
cdr3_aa: CASSQAGGSFYEQYF

v_call: TRBV3-1/TRBV3-2
j_call: TRBJ1-1
cdr3_aa: CASSQDSLGTANTEAFF

v_call: TRBV4-3
j_call: TRBJ2-3
cdr3_aa: CASSQDGGGGLSTDTQYF

v_call: TRBV6-5
j_call: TRBJ2-3
cdr3_aa: CASRGWHSSTDTQYF

v_call: TRBV5-4
j_call: TRBJ2-5
cdr3_aa: CASSLGGGAGDAKTQYF

v_call: TRBV7-9
j_call: TRBJ2-2
cdr3_aa: CASSRTNANTGELFF

v_call: TRBV18
j_call: TRBJ2-2
cdr3_aa: CASSQGQVTGELFF

v_call: TRBV4-3
j_call: TRBJ2-2
cdr3_aa: CASSQAGQPNTGELFF